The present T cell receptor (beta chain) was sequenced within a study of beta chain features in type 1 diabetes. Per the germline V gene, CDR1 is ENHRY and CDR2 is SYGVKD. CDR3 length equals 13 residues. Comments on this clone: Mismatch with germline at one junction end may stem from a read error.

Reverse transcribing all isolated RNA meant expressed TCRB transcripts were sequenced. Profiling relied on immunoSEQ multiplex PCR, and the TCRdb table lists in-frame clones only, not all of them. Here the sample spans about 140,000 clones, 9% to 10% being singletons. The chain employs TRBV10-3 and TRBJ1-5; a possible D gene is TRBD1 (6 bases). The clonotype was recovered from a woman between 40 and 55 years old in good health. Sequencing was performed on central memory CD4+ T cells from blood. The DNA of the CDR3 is TGTGCCATCAGGGGAGAAGGGGGTCAGCCCCGGCATTTT. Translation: CAIRGEGGQPRHF.